These T cell receptor beta chains were read from a single sample in a study of T-cell reconstitution after alpha-beta-depleted transplantation in children. TCRdb reanalysed the PCR reads using MiXCR and keeps one entry per CDR3 protein. The sample lists approximately 430,000 distinct CDR3 sequences, around 15% seen once, with 25% to 30% in the top ten. This specimen was PBMCs, mostly from graft donor cells, taken 360 days after TCRalphabeta/CD19-depleted stem cell transplant. These receptors were taken from a boy under two years old who had a stem cell transplant for Wiskott-Aldrich syndrome, so the T cells may come from the graft donor. Each CDR3 is given with its conserved first and last residue. D genes are given only for firm matches. Size is stated for part of the rows, as once, few or many counts, or as a class when the clone is expanded.

D gene	V gene	J gene	clone size	CDR3 protein	CDR3 DNA
-	TRBV11-2	TRBJ2-6	-	CASSPKVGKASGANVLTF	TGTGCCAGCAGCCCCAAAGTTGGTAAGGCCTCTGGGGCCAACGTCCTGACTTTC
-	TRBV29-1	TRBJ1-1	few	CSVRGSTEAFF	TGCAGCGTAAGGGGCAGCACTGAAGCTTTCTTT
-	TRBV25-1	TRBJ2-7	-	CASSDSRGGTDISLAYEQYF	TGTGCCAGCAGTGACTCCCGGGGGGGGACAGATATCAGTCTGGCCTACGAGCAGTACTTC
-	TRBV4-1	TRBJ2-2	few	CASSQGGKGRNLPGELFF	TGCGCCAGCAGCCAAGGGGGGAAGGGGCGCAATCTTCCCGGGGAGCTGTTTTTT
TRBD2	TRBV7-2	TRBJ2-5	few	CASSFTSGRGGTQYF	TGTGCCAGCAGCTTTACTAGCGGGAGAGGGGGGACCCAGTACTTC
-	TRBV6-1	TRBJ1-6	-	CASSAPGLYNSPLHF	TGTGCCAGCAGTGCCCCAGGGCTTTATAATTCACCCCTCCACTTT
-	TRBV10-3	TRBJ2-3	-	CAISESYRGNSDTQYF	TGTGCCATCAGTGAGTCCTATAGGGGGAACTCAGATACGCAGTATTTT
-	TRBV12-3/TRBV12-4	TRBJ2-7	few	CASSSPLAYEQYF	TGTGCCAGCAGTTCTCCCCTAGCTTACGAGCAGTACTTC
-	TRBV3-1	TRBJ2-7	few	CASSQTIARTYEQYF	TGTGCCAGCAGCCAAACAATCGCGCGGACCTACGAGCAGTACTTC
TRBD1	TRBV20-1	TRBJ2-5	many	CSATGTGFRETQYF	TGCAGTGCTACCGGGACAGGGTTTAGAGAGACCCAGTACTTC
-	TRBV7-9	TRBJ2-3	few	CASSSGLWLSDTQYF	TGTGCCAGCAGCTCTGGGCTTTGGCTATCAGATACGCAGTATTTT
TRBD1	TRBV2	TRBJ2-2	few	CASSESRDRANTGELFF	TGTGCCAGCAGCGAATCTCGGGACAGGGCGAACACCGGGGAGCTGTTTTTT
TRBD1	TRBV5-1	TRBJ2-7	few	CASSFGDRGRSYEQYF	TGCGCCAGCAGCTTCGGTGACAGGGGCCGCTCCTACGAGCAGTACTTC
TRBD1	TRBV20-1	TRBJ2-2	-	CSARVRDRDITGELFF	TGCAGTGCTAGAGTCCGGGACAGGGATATCACCGGGGAGCTGTTTTTT
-	TRBV10-3	TRBJ1-2	-	CATQPRASYGYTF	TGTGCCACGCAGCCCAGGGCGAGCTATGGCTACACCTTC
TRBD2	TRBV4-1	TRBJ2-5	-	CASSKHAGGGTETQYF	TGCGCCAGCAGCAAACATGCCGGGGGGGGGACAGAGACCCAGTACTTC
-	TRBV7-9	TRBJ2-1	few	CASGMRVLERYNEQFF	TGTGCCAGCGGCATGAGGGTTTTGGAAAGGTACAATGAGCAGTTCTTC
-	TRBV5-5	TRBJ2-1	few	CASSLGGTSYNEQFF	TGTGCCAGCAGCTTGGGCGGAACCTCTTACAATGAGCAGTTCTTC
-	TRBV28	TRBJ2-5	few	CASRTSQQETQYF	TGTGCCAGCAGAACTAGTCAGCAAGAGACCCAGTACTTC
-	TRBV2	TRBJ2-7	-	CASEKTVTKQYF	TGTGCCAGCGAAAAGACTGTAACGAAGCAGTACTTC
-	TRBV12-3/TRBV12-4	TRBJ2-1	few	CASSLIVWQGVLNEQFF	TGTGCCAGCAGTTTAATAGTGTGGCAGGGAGTATTGAATGAGCAGTTCTTC
TRBD2	TRBV9	TRBJ2-1	-	CASSTRLAGAEQFF	TGTGCCAGCAGCACACGACTAGCGGGAGCTGAGCAGTTCTTC
TRBD1	TRBV20-1	TRBJ2-7	-	CSARDPFGTGIDEQYF	TGCAGTGCTAGAGATCCATTCGGGACAGGAATCGACGAGCAGTACTTC
TRBD2	TRBV28	TRBJ2-1	few	CASSPLAGVWNEQFF	TGTGCCAGCAGCCCACTAGCGGGAGTGTGGAATGAGCAGTTCTTC
-	TRBV7-6	TRBJ2-7	few	CASSLEGLARSEQYF	TGTGCCAGCAGCTTAGAAGGGCTAGCCAGGTCCGAGCAGTACTTC
TRBD1	TRBV20-1	TRBJ2-1	-	CSARLTGADNEQFF	TGCAGTGCTAGACTCACAGGGGCAGACAATGAGCAGTTCTTC
-	TRBV5-1	TRBJ2-7	-	CASSARGGNEQYF	TGCGCCAGCAGTGCCAGGGGAGGTAACGAGCAGTACTTC
-	TRBV13	TRBJ2-6	few	CASSPRSGANVLTF	TGTGCCAGCAGCCCCCGATCTGGGGCCAACGTCCTGACTTTC